This T cell receptor (beta chain) was sequenced for a study of cytomegalovirus exposure and HLA in healthy donors. Findings of the study overall: While the bulk of TCR sequences proved rare, some public TCRs turned up in many donors.

In the PCR, 60 Vbeta and 13 Jbeta primers were used. TCRdb's table, derived via immunoSEQ multiplex PCR, lists solely in-frame clones and lacks some. The repertoire includes around 190,000 clones, around 82% of them detected once, and about 2.8% sits in the top ten. This clone was seen a handful of times. Its antigen is as yet unknown. Between the trimmed V and J ends, which lost 3 bases and 7 bases, there was a span of 13 bases. CDR1 is MNHNS and CDR2 is SASEGT in the germline V gene. There are 14 residues in the CDR3. Sequenced: PBMCs. The receptor's source is a woman in her twenties or thirties in good health and CMV-seronegative. The chain joins TRBV6-1 to TRBJ1-5; maybe TRBD1 (5 bases). CDR3 residues: CASSDQGSLQPQHF. The CDR3 region has the DNA TGTGCCAGCAGTGACCAGGGATCCTTACAGCCCCAGCATTTT.